This T cell receptor (beta chain) was obtained from a study of monozygotic twins with inflammatory bowel disease. Study-wide findings and caveats: Nothing supported a single strong signal or clonotype that was associated with IBD. Limited statistical power may explain no repertoire similarity difference between concordant and discordant twins. The authors could not tell different T cell subtypes apart.

This CDR3 is 16 amino acids long. CDR1 and CDR2 (germline): MNHEY, SVGAGI. The authors isolated total RNA from whole blood without sorting T cells. TCRdb re-called the 5' RACE reads and shows each CDR3 protein once, DNA omitted. Its listing shows about 99,000 distinct CDR3 sequences. As for this clonotype: Its target is unknown.

This sequence was found in a human donor with ulcerative colitis or Crohn's disease, or a healthy co-twin of an affected twin (not recorded which). The sequenced sample consisted of blood. The V gene is TRBV6-5, the J gene TRBJ2-7; the D call of TRBD2 rests on TCRdb alone, since no DNA is present to check it. Here the CDR3 reads CASSYGGSPPSYEQYF.